Detailed here is one TCR beta chain. Antigen specificity is unknown. TCRdb reanalysed the RT-PCR reads using MiXCR and keeps one entry per CDR3 protein. This sample carries 150,000 to 200,000 distinct CDR3 sequences, over 8.5% of them seen once, and the ten largest clones take about 40%. This specimen comes from a study of response to subunit inactivated influenza vaccine. Germline assignment: CDR1 MNHEY and CDR2 SVGAGI. V shed 1 base and J 6 bases; nucleotides not matched to a gene: 12. The CDR3 runs to 17 residues. Overall study results and limits: Every seasonal influenza vaccination brings in few new T cells, the authors suggested.

The TCR sequence derives from a man aged 50-75 years who received an inactivated influenza vaccine. This sample comprised CD8+ T cells sorted from PBMCs, obtained less than 30 months after vaccination. The rearrangement uses TRBV6-5 and TRBJ1-2; 9 nucleotides align to TRBD1. The CDR3 DNA reads as TGTGCCAGCAGTTACTTGAATTTAGCCGGGACAGGGCATGGCTACACCTTC. Protein product: CASSYLNLAGTGHGYTF.